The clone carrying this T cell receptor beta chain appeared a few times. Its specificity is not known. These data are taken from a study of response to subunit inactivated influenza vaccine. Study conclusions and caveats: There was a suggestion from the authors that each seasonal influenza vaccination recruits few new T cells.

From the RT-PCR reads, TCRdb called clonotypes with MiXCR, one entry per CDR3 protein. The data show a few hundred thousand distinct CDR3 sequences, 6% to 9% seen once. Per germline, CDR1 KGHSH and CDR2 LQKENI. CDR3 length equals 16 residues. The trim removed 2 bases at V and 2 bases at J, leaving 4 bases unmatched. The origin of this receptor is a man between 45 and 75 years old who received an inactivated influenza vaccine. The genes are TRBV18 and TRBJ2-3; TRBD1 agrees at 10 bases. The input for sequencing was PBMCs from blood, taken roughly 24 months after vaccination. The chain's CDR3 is CASSPTGTGVTDTQYF. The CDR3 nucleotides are TGTGCCAGCTCACCAACCGGGACAGGGGTCACAGATACGCAGTATTTT.